The present T cell receptor (beta chain) was sequenced within a study of T cell responses to AZD1222 COVID-19 vaccine. Study conclusions and caveats: Possibly, clonal diversity was underestimated; donors were largely white British and included more females.

As concerns this clone: Antigen unknown.

Some clones are missing from TCRdb's copy, which holds only in-frame ones; the method was immunoSEQ multiplex PCR. The table lists some 120,000 clones, about 86% of them singletons. The specimen comprised peripheral blood, sampled 28 days after the second AZD1222 dose. The source of this sequence is an adult who received the AZD1222 COVID-19 vaccine.

CDR3 bases: TGTGCCAGCAGTTACCAGGGACAGGGCGTGGAGACCCAGTACTTC. The encoded protein is CASSYQGQGVETQYF. The chain is built from TRBV6-2 or TRBV6-3 and TRBJ2-5; 9 bases fit TRBD1. The germline V gene has CDR1 MNHEY and CDR2 SVGEGT. This CDR3 comprises 15 residues. The V and J ends lost 2 bases and 5 bases, in that order; junction bases with no gene match: 6.